The present T cell receptor (beta chain) was sequenced within a study of blood T cell repertoires in COVID-19. Study-wide context: PBMCs, B-cell-depleted T cells, or T cells provided the cDNA or gDNA that made up the material.

This clone showed up just once. V dropped 5 bases and J dropped 4 bases, with 14 bases sitting between them. CDR1 is SGHTA, CDR2 FQGNSA, per germline. This CDR3 is 14 amino acids long. Original data processing: How many nucleated cells were present was estimated from reference gene primer amplification. Repertoires were generated with immunoSEQ multiplex PCR, while TCRdb's copy carries only in-frame clones and drops some. V and J calls and clone size are those listed in that table; D and trimming were worked out from the DNA. Of tens of thousands of clones in the sample, less than 90% are singletons; the top ten hold over 9.5%.

The sample consisted of peripheral blood. This chain joins TRBV7-2 and TRBJ1-2; D is possibly TRBD1 (6 bases). This sequence originates from a human donor in a cohort sampled during active COVID-19. CDR3 loop: CASSPGQGTYGYTF. The DNA of the CDR3 is TGTGCCAGCAGCCCGGGGCAGGGGACCTATGGCTACACCTTC.